Listed below are T cell receptor beta chains from one sample, sequenced in a study of T cell responses to AZD1222 COVID-19 vaccine. Repertoires were generated with immunoSEQ multiplex PCR, while TCRdb's copy carries only in-frame clones and drops some. In the table there are about 140,000 clones, more than 85% of which are singletons. This sample comprised peripheral blood, obtained on day 0 of MenACWY control vaccination. The receptors here all came from an adult in good health. Both conserved end residues are part of each CDR3. Fields, in order: J gene, clone size, V gene, CDR3 length, D gene, CDR3 protein, CDR3 DNA. D genes are given only for firm matches. Clone size is given for some rows only: seen once, a few or many times, or a class if the clone is expanded.

TRBJ1-2 | . | TRBV19 | 14 | . | CASRENREDYGYTF | TGTGCCAGTAGGGAGAACAGGGAAGACTATGGCTACACCTTC
TRBJ1-2 | . | TRBV3-1/TRBV3-2 | 13 | . | CASSPSAAGGYTF | TGTGCCAGCAGCCCCTCGGCGGCGGGAGGCTACACCTTC
TRBJ1-1 | . | TRBV19 | 14 | . | CASSSPGDGTEAFF | TGTGCCAGTAGTTCTCCCGGAGATGGCACTGAAGCTTTCTTT
TRBJ1-1 | . | TRBV30 | 14 | . | CAWGSDTGRTEAFF | TGTGCCTGGGGTTCGGACACTGGACGGACTGAAGCTTTCTTT
TRBJ2-7 | . | TRBV27 | 13 | . | CASSRTETYEQYF | TGTGCCAGCAGTAGGACTGAAACCTACGAGCAGTACTTC
TRBJ1-1 | . | TRBV12-3/TRBV12-4 | 10 | . | CASSNSEAFF | TGTGCCAGCTCGAACAGTGAAGCTTTCTTT
TRBJ1-1 | . | TRBV9 | 13 | . | CASSFSGDTEAFF | TGTGCCAGCAGCTTCTCGGGGGACACTGAAGCTTTCTTT
TRBJ1-1 | . | TRBV5-1 | 17 | . | CASSLNMYGGSATEAFF | TGCGCCAGCAGCTTGAATATGTATGGGGGATCGGCCACTGAAGCTTTCTTT
TRBJ1-2 | . | TRBV6-5 | 15 | TRBD1 | CASSQTGRSPAGYTF | TGTGCCAGCAGCCAGACAGGGAGGTCGCCCGCTGGCTACACCTTC
TRBJ1-4 | . | TRBV5-1 | 16 | . | CASSGGAGATNEKLFF | TGCGCCAGCAGCGGGGGGGCGGGAGCAACTAATGAAAAACTGTTTTTT
TRBJ2-1 | . | TRBV29-1 | 13 | TRBD1 | CSVGQGAGNEQFF | TGCAGCGTGGGACAGGGGGCTGGCAATGAGCAGTTCTTC
TRBJ2-3 | . | TRBV5-8 | 16 | TRBD2 | CASSLGLAGGADTQYF | TGTGCCAGCAGCCTGGGACTAGCGGGAGGCGCAGATACGCAGTATTTT
TRBJ1-1 | . | TRBV2 | 12 | . | CASSNDGPEAFF | TGTGCCAGCAGTAACGACGGGCCTGAAGCTTTCTTT
TRBJ1-1 | . | TRBV12-3/TRBV12-4 | 13 | . | CASRPRFVGEAFF | TGTGCCAGCAGACCCCGATTTGTTGGTGAAGCTTTCTTT
TRBJ2-5 | . | TRBV3-1/TRBV3-2 | 11 | . | CASSYEETQYF | TGTGCCAGCAGCTACGAGGAGACCCAGTACTTC
TRBJ1-2 | . | TRBV7-9 | 14 | . | CASSLGQTNYGYTF | TGTGCCAGCAGCTTAGGACAGACAAACTATGGCTACACCTTC
TRBJ2-3 | once | TRBV11-2 | 15 | . | CASSTKGTREDTQYF | TGTGCCAGCAGCACCAAGGGGACACGAGAAGATACGCAGTATTTT
TRBJ1-2 | . | TRBV5-1 | 13 | . | CASSLAGLDGYTF | TGCGCCAGCAGCTTGGCAGGGTTAGATGGCTACACCTTC
TRBJ1-1 | . | TRBV25-1 | 14 | . | CASRMTGSNTEAFF | TGTGCCAGCAGGATGACAGGTAGTAACACTGAAGCTTTCTTT
TRBJ2-1 | . | TRBV3-1/TRBV3-2 | 16 | TRBD1 | CASSQGQSLVGNEQFF | TGTGCCAGCAGCCAGGGACAGTCGCTCGTCGGCAATGAGCAGTTCTTC
TRBJ2-3 | . | TRBV5-5 | 16 | TRBD1 | CASSRATGGATDTQYF | TGTGCCAGCAGTAGAGCCACAGGGGGCGCCACAGATACGCAGTATTTT
TRBJ1-2 | . | TRBV6-5 | 14 | . | CASSYSRASYGYTF | TGTGCCAGCAGTTACTCGAGGGCGTCCTATGGCTACACCTTC
TRBJ2-1 | once | TRBV2 | 15 | . | CASKVRSSSYNEQFF | TGTGCCAGCAAGGTTCGGAGTAGCTCCTACAATGAGCAGTTCTTC
TRBJ2-7 | . | TRBV3-1/TRBV3-2 | 15 | TRBD1 | CASSQVGRGTSEQYF | TGTGCCAGCAGCCAAGTAGGCAGGGGGACCTCCGAGCAGTACTTC
TRBJ2-3 | few | TRBV28 | 15 | TRBD2 | CASSWAGEYTDTQYF | TGTGCCAGCAGCTGGGCGGGAGAATATACAGATACGCAGTATTTT
TRBJ1-5 | . | TRBV7-2 | 15 | . | CASSFQGGSNQPQHF | TGTGCCAGCAGCTTCCAGGGTGGTAGCAATCAGCCCCAGCATTTT
TRBJ2-1 | . | TRBV7-6 | 15 | TRBD2 | CASSPRGLVSSEQFF | TGTGCCAGCAGCCCAAGGGGACTAGTATCAAGTGAGCAGTTCTTC
TRBJ1-2 | . | TRBV2 | 13 | . | CASSILGGYGYTF | TGTGCCAGCAGTATTTTAGGGGGGTATGGCTACACCTTC
TRBJ2-2 | . | TRBV11-2 | 16 | . | CASSKLLSIYTGELFF | TGTGCCAGCAGCAAGCTCCTAAGTATCTACACCGGGGAGCTGTTTTTT
TRBJ1-1 | . | TRBV27 | 18 | . | CASSLYAPLGGVNTEAFF | TGTGCCAGCAGTTTATATGCCCCCCTTGGGGGGGTGAACACTGAAGCTTTCTTT
TRBJ1-6 | . | TRBV24-1 | 15 | . | CATSDLGQFNSPLHF | TGTGCCACCAGTGATCTTGGACAGTTCAATTCACCCCTCCACTTT
TRBJ2-7 | . | TRBV3-1/TRBV3-2 | 12 | . | CASSQGRNEQYF | TGTGCCAGCAGCCAAGGCCGCAACGAGCAGTACTTC
TRBJ2-1 | . | TRBV5-4 | 15 | . | CASSQNRASYNEQFF | TGTGCCAGCAGCCAAAACAGGGCCTCCTACAATGAGCAGTTCTTC
TRBJ1-1 | . | TRBV7-9 | 13 | . | CASSEQGFTEAFF | TGTGCCAGCAGCGAGCAGGGGTTCACTGAAGCTTTCTTT
TRBJ1-6 | . | TRBV2 | 15 | TRBD1 | CASRDGTAALQPLHF | TGTGCCAGCAGGGACGGGACAGCTGCGCTTCAACCCCTCCACTTT
TRBJ1-4 | . | TRBV5-8 | 13 | . | CASRTTDNEKLFF | TGTGCCAGCAGAACGACAGATAATGAAAAACTGTTTTTT
TRBJ2-2 | . | TRBV7-8 | 15 | TRBD2 | CASSRGTMNTGELFF | TGTGCCAGCAGCCGAGGGACTATGAACACCGGGGAGCTGTTTTTT
TRBJ1-2 | . | TRBV6-5 | 14 | TRBD1 | CASLRTGVGYGYTF | TGTGCCAGCCTCCGTACAGGGGTCGGCTATGGCTACACCTTC
TRBJ1-1 | . | TRBV3-1/TRBV3-2 | 14 | . | CASSQVRGNTEAFF | TGTGCCAGCAGCCAAGTAAGGGGAAACACTGAAGCTTTCTTT
TRBJ1-3 | . | TRBV15 | 15 | . | CATGRGGFSGNTIYF | TGTGCCACTGGTCGAGGGGGTTTCTCTGGAAACACCATATATTTT
TRBJ2-3 | . | TRBV6-5 | 15 | . | CASSYSTESTDTQYF | TGTGCCAGCAGTTACTCAACGGAGAGCACAGATACGCAGTATTTT
TRBJ2-1 | . | TRBV3-1/TRBV3-2 | 15 | . | CASSQGGGAYNEQFF | TGTGCCAGCAGCCAAGGAGGGGGGGCCTACAATGAGCAGTTCTTC
TRBJ2-2 | once | TRBV14 | 14 | . | CASSPSALTGELFF | TGTGCCAGCAGCCCGTCGGCTTTAACCGGGGAGCTGTTTTTT
TRBJ2-5 | . | TRBV15 | 13 | . | CATSRDREETQYF | TGTGCCACCAGCAGAGATCGGGAAGAGACCCAGTACTTC
TRBJ1-2 | . | TRBV28 | 15 | . | CASSLWQASNYGYTF | TGTGCCAGCAGTTTATGGCAGGCGTCTAACTATGGCTACACCTTC
TRBJ1-5 | . | TRBV3-1/TRBV3-2 | 15 | . | CASSQDGGGGQPQHF | TGTGCCAGCAGCCAAGATGGAGGGGGGGGACAGCCCCAGCATTTT
TRBJ2-7 | once | TRBV3-1/TRBV3-2 | 12 | TRBD2 | CASSQGGDIQYF | TGTGCCAGCAGCCAGGGAGGGGATATACAGTACTTC
TRBJ2-1 | . | TRBV5-1 | 14 | . | CASSLGDSYNEQFF | TGCGCCAGCAGCTTGGGCGACAGTTACAATGAGCAGTTCTTC
TRBJ1-4 | . | TRBV7-9 | 16 | . | CASSLEVWSGAEKLFF | TGTGCCAGCAGCTTAGAGGTTTGGTCAGGGGCTGAAAAACTGTTTTTT
TRBJ1-4 | few | TRBV19 | 15 | TRBD1 | CASTKTGATNEKLFF | TGTGCCAGTACTAAGACAGGGGCTACTAATGAAAAACTGTTTTTT
TRBJ2-7 | . | TRBV3-1/TRBV3-2 | 12 | . | CASSQGGYEQYF | TGTGCCAGCAGCCAAGGGGGCTACGAGCAGTACTTC